This TCR beta chain was sequenced for a study of blood T cell repertoires in COVID-19. Study details: Specimens from acute and convalescent COVID-19 originated in the United States, Italy and Spain.

The CDR3 extends over 11 amino acids. Germline CDR1 and CDR2: SNHLY and FYNNEI. A note on this clone: The germline gene is not matched at one end of the junction; a read error may be the cause.

Original analysis: Quantification of nucleated cells was approximated via reference gene primer amplification. Profiled with immunoSEQ multiplex PCR; TCRdb holds only in-frame clones, not every one. That table gives V, J and clone size, and the DNA gave D and trimming. The table records some 290,000 clones, almost 90% of them present only once. Followed over time, Seattle patients had been enrolled while infection was active. Sequenced input: peripheral blood. The clonotype originates from a woman in her thirties with COVID-19, enrolled during active disease. The chain has TRBV2 and TRBJ2-2, with D possibly TRBD2 on 5 matching bases. CDR3: CASTDDGELFF. The CDR3 nucleotides are TGTGCCAGCACCGACGACGGGGAACTGTTTTTT. The full variable domain, with the rest looked up from reference TRBV2 and TRBJ2-2, is EPEVTQTPSHQVTQMGQEVILRCVPISNHLYFYWYRQILGQKVEFLVSFYNNEISEKSEIFDDQFSVERPDGSNFTLKIRSTKLEDSAMYFCASTDDGELFFGEGSRLTVL.